A selection of T cell receptor beta chains follows, all from one sample in a study of regulatory T cells in long-lasting Graves disease. TCRdb redid the calling of the multiplex PCR reads with MiXCR, one entry per CDR3 protein. The table includes 600,000 to 800,000 distinct CDR3 sequences, 30% detected once. The starting material was peripheral blood mononuclear cells (PBMCs), obtained when the disease was refractory, from a patient treated with antithyroid drugs. These receptors came from a female donor with Graves disease. The CDR3 runs from the conserved cysteine through the conserved F or W. The order of the fields is J gene, V gene, clone size, D gene, CDR3 DNA, CDR3 protein. A D gene is named only where the DNA matches it firmly. Expanded clones get a size class; other rows say once, few or many, or leave the size out.

>TRBJ1-1|TRBV7-9|NA|NA
TGTGCCAGCAACGGAGAGGCCACTGAAGCTTTCTTT
CASNGEATEAFF
>TRBJ1-5|TRBV28|many|NA
TGTGCCAGCAGTTCGCAGGGTATTCAGCCCCAGCATTTT
CASSSQGIQPQHF
>TRBJ2-7|TRBV29-1|NA|TRBD2
TGCAGCGTTGAAGATCAGGCTAGCGGGAGCCACGAGCAGTACTTC
CSVEDQASGSHEQYF
>TRBJ2-5|TRBV18|NA|TRBD2
TGTGCCAGCTCACCTCCTGGACTAGCGGCAGAGACCCAGTACTTC
CASSPPGLAAETQYF
>TRBJ1-1|TRBV2|many|NA
TGTGCCAGCACTGAAATGGGGGCTGAAGCTTTCTTT
CASTEMGAEAFF
>TRBJ1-4|TRBV10-1|NA|NA
TGCGCCAGCAGTGACGAGAGGAATGAAAAACTGTTTTTT
CASSDERNEKLFF
>TRBJ2-7|TRBV6-2/TRBV6-3|NA|TRBD1
TGTGCCAGCAGTTACACCCAGGGGGCGAGGGAGCAGTACTTC
CASSYTQGAREQYF
>TRBJ2-4|TRBV7-9|NA|NA
TGTGCCAGCAGTGGGACAGCACCCGGGACTAGAGATGCAGCCAAAAACATTCAGTACTTC
CASSGTAPGTRDAAKNIQYF
>TRBJ1-5|TRBV2|NA|TRBD1
TGTGCCAGCCGGGACAGGGCCCCTTATAGCAATCAGCCCCAGCATTTT
CASRDRAPYSNQPQHF
>TRBJ1-5|TRBV7-8|many|NA
TGTGCCAGCAGCTTAGTTCCGTATTATAGCAATCAGCCCCAGCATTTT
CASSLVPYYSNQPQHF
>TRBJ1-3|TRBV15|NA|NA
TGTGCCACCAGCAGAGATACCGGGGCGGCTGGAAACACCATATATTTT
CATSRDTGAAGNTIYF
>TRBJ2-7|TRBV12-3/TRBV12-4|NA|NA
TGTGCCAGCAGTTTAGGGTCCTCCCACTACTACGAGCAGTACTTC
CASSLGSSHYYEQYF
>TRBJ2-4|TRBV20-1|NA|NA
TGCAGTGCTCCCGAGGGGGGCGGGAGTGTGGTGGACATTCAGTACTTC
CSAPEGGGSVVDIQYF
>TRBJ2-7|TRBV7-3|NA|NA
TGTGCCAGCAGCCAACCTTGGAGACCGAATCACTACGAGCAGTACTTC
CASSQPWRPNHYEQYF
>TRBJ1-1|TRBV30|NA|NA
TGTGCCTGGAGTGTTCACAGGGCTAACACTGAAGCTTTCTTT
CAWSVHRANTEAFF
>TRBJ2-7|TRBV5-1|few|TRBD2
TGCGCCAGCAGCACCGGACTAGCGGGGATCTACGAGCAGTACTTC
CASSTGLAGIYEQYF
>TRBJ1-2|TRBV12-3/TRBV12-4|many|NA
TGTGCCAGCAGTTTCAGAGGACAGCCTTATGGCTACACCTTC
CASSFRGQPYGYTF
>TRBJ1-1|TRBV12-3/TRBV12-4|few|NA
TGTGCCAGCAGTTTAAGTGCAGCTGAAGCTTTCTTT
CASSLSAAEAFF
>TRBJ1-1|TRBV3-1|NA|NA
TGTGCCAGCAGCCAGGATCGGTCGGGCACTAAAGCTTTCTTT
CASSQDRSGTKAFF
>TRBJ1-1|TRBV12-3/TRBV12-4|many|NA
TGTGCCAGCAGTTTGACAGGTTCGAACACTGAAGCTTTCTTT
CASSLTGSNTEAFF
>TRBJ2-1|TRBV10-3|NA|NA
TGTGCCACCACCCCAGCGGCGAGCTACAATGAGCAGTTCTTC
CATTPAASYNEQFF
>TRBJ2-7|TRBV2|many|TRBD1
TGTGCCAGCAGCACCTCAACAGGGGCCTACGAGCAGTACTTC
CASSTSTGAYEQYF
>TRBJ2-2|TRBV19|NA|NA
TGTGCCAGTCGGCAGGGCGGAGGCACCGGGGAGCTGTTTTTT
CASRQGGGTGELFF
>TRBJ2-7|TRBV20-1|few|TRBD2
TGCAGTGCTACGGGGCTAGCGGGAGCCGAGCAGTACTTC
CSATGLAGAEQYF
>TRBJ2-6|TRBV5-6|many|NA
TGTGCCAGCAGCTTGTTGAGACAAAACTCTGGGGCCAACGTCCTGACTTTC
CASSLLRQNSGANVLTF
>TRBJ1-6|TRBV6-1|many|TRBD1
TGTGCCAGCAGTGAAGTGTCGAGACAGGGTTATAATTCACCCCTCCACTTT
CASSEVSRQGYNSPLHF
>TRBJ1-1|TRBV2|many|NA
TGTGCCAGCAGCCAGGAACAGATGAACACTGAAGCTTTCTTT
CASSQEQMNTEAFF
>TRBJ1-1|TRBV28|few|TRBD1
TGTGCCAGCACAACAGGGGGCACTGAAGCTTTCTTT
CASTTGGTEAFF
>TRBJ1-1|TRBV3-1|NA|NA
TGTGCCAGCAGCCAATTCCTGAGGCGTAACACTGAAGCTTTCTTT
CASSQFLRRNTEAFF
>TRBJ1-1|TRBV28|many|NA
TGTGCCAGCAGGATCCCCGACGGGCCCTCATCGGCTTTCTTT
CASRIPDGPSSAFF
>TRBJ1-1|TRBV6-1|many|NA
TGTGCCAGCCTCGGCCCAGGGACCGGCACTGAAGCTTTCTTT
CASLGPGTGTEAFF
>TRBJ1-1|TRBV2|many|NA
TGTGCCAGCAGCAATCGACCAACTCAAGGGGAAGCTTTCTTT
CASSNRPTQGEAFF
>TRBJ1-1|TRBV6-5|NA|NA
TGTGCCAGCAGTTACTCGGTCAACATGAACACTGAAGCTTTCTTT
CASSYSVNMNTEAFF
>TRBJ1-1|TRBV7-3|many|NA
TGTGCCAGCAGCTTAAACGGATACACTGAAGCTTTCTTT
CASSLNGYTEAFF
>TRBJ1-5|TRBV24-1|NA|NA
TGTGCCACCAGTGACGCGGTAGGTGATCAGCCCCAGCATTTT
CATSDAVGDQPQHF
>TRBJ1-2|TRBV7-3|few|TRBD1
TGTGCCAGCAGCTTAATAGGAACAGGGGGCGGATATGGCTACACCTTC
CASSLIGTGGGYGYTF
>TRBJ2-7|TRBV29-1|NA|TRBD1
TGCAGCGTCTCCGGGACAGTTACCTACGAGCAGTACTTC
CSVSGTVTYEQYF
>TRBJ1-1|TRBV7-9|NA|NA
TGTGCCAGCAGCTTAGGGGTGGGAGTACTGGCTGAAGCTTTCTTT
CASSLGVGVLAEAFF
>TRBJ1-2|TRBV19|few|TRBD1
TGTGCCAGTAGTATGACAGGGACTTATTATGGCTACACCTTC
CASSMTGTYYGYTF
>TRBJ2-6|TRBV20-1|few|NA
TGCAGTGCTAGAGTTTGGATCTCTGGGGCCAACGTCCTGACTTTC
CSARVWISGANVLTF
>TRBJ2-2|TRBV5-5|NA|NA
TGTGCCAGCAGCTTGGCGGGGTCCACCGGGGAGCTGTTTTTT
CASSLAGSTGELFF
>TRBJ2-7|TRBV5-5|few|NA
TGTGCCAGCAGCTCGTGGACTGCCCTCTACGAGCAGTACTTC
CASSSWTALYEQYF
>TRBJ2-5|TRBV29-1|few|TRBD1
TGCAGCCTTGCAGGGGGACCAGGAGAGACCCAGTACTTC
CSLAGGPGETQYF
>TRBJ2-7|TRBV6-2/TRBV6-3|NA|NA
TGTGCCAGCAGTTATCAACCTTACGAGCAGTACTTC
CASSYQPYEQYF
>TRBJ2-7|TRBV12-3/TRBV12-4|many|TRBD1
TGTGCCAGCAGCCGTCGACAGGGGGGCTACGAGCAGTACTTC
CASSRRQGGYEQYF
>TRBJ2-4|TRBV27|few|TRBD1
TGTGCCAGCAGTTCCAGGGGGCAAAACATTCAGTACTTC
CASSSRGQNIQYF
>TRBJ2-7|TRBV6-5|few|TRBD2
TGTGCCAGCAGTTACCGGGAACTAGCGGGCGTCTACGAGCAGTACTTC
CASSYRELAGVYEQYF